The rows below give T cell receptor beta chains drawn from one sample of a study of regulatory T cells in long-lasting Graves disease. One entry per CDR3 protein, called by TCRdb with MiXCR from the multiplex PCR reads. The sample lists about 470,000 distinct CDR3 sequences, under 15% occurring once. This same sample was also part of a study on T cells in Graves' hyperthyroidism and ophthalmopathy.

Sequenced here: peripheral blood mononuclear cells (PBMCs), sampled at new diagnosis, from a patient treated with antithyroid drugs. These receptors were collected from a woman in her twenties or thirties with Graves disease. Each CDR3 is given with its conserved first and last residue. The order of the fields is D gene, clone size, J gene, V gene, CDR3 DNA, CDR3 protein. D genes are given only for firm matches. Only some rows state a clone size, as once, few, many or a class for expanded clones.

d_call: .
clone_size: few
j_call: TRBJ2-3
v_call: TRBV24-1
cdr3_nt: TGTGCCACCAGTGACCGCCCCCACCCCCGCCTTATTCACACAGATACGCAGTATTTT
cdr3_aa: CATSDRPHPRLIHTDTQYF

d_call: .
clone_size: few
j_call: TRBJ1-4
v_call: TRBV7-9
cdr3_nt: TGTGCCAGCAGCTTAGAAGGCAGGGTAGGAGAAAAACTGTTTTTT
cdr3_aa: CASSLEGRVGEKLFF

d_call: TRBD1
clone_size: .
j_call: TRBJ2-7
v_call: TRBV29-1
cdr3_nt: TGCAGCGTCCGGGCGGGGACAGGCTACGAGCAGTACTTC
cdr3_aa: CSVRAGTGYEQYF

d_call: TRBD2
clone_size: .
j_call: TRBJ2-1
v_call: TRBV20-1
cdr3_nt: TGCAGTGCTAGTTGGACTAGCGGCGACTCCTACAATGAGCAGTTCTTC
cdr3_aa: CSASWTSGDSYNEQFF

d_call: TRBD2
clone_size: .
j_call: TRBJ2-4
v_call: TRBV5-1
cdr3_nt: TGCGCCAGCAGCTTGTGGGGTAGCGGGAGCGCCAAAAACATTCAGTACTTC
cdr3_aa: CASSLWGSGSAKNIQYF

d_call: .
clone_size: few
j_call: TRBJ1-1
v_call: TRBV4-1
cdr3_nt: TGCGCCAGCAGCCAAGGCCCCCAGTCTCGGACAGCTGAAGCTTTCTTT
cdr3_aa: CASSQGPQSRTAEAFF

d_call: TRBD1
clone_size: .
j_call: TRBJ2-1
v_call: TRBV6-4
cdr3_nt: TGTGCCAGCAGTGACTCGGGAGACAGGGCTTACAATGAGCAGTTCTTC
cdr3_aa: CASSDSGDRAYNEQFF

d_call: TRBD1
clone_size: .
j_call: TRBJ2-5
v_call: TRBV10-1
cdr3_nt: TGCGCCAGCAGTGAGGGGACAGGACAAGAGACCCAGTACTTC
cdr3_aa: CASSEGTGQETQYF

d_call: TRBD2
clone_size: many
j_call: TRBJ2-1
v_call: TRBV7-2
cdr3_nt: TGTGCCAGCAGCTTGACGACTAGCGGGATTGAGCAGTTCTTC
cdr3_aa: CASSLTTSGIEQFF

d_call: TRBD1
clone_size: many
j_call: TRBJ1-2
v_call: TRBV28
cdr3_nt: TGTGCCAGCAGTGGGACAGGGGGCCAGGACTATGGCTACACCTTC
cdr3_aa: CASSGTGGQDYGYTF

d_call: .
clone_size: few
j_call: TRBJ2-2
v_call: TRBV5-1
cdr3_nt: TGCGCCAGCAGCTTTGGTGATATTTCCGGGGAGCTGTTTTTT
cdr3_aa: CASSFGDISGELFF

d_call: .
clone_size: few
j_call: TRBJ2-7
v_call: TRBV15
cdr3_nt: TGTGCCACCAGCAGAGGACAATTCTACGAGCAGTACTTC
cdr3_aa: CATSRGQFYEQYF

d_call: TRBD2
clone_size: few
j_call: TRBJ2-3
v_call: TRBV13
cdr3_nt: TGTGCCAGCAGCTCCCCCGGGACTAGCGGGCGAATCTATACGCAGTATTTT
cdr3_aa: CASSSPGTSGRIYTQYF

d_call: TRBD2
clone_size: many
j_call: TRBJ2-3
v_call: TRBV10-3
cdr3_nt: TGTGCCATCAGTGGGACTAGCTCCACAGATACGCAGTATTTT
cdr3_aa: CAISGTSSTDTQYF

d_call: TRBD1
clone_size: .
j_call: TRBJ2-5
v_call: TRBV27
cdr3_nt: TGTGCCAGCAGTTTTTTCGTGGGCGGACAGGGGGTTGTAGAGACCCAGTACTTC
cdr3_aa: CASSFFVGGQGVVETQYF

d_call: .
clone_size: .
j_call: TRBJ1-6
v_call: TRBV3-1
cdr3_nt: TGTGCCAGCAGCCAAGGGGAGGTCTATAATTCACCCCTCCACTTT
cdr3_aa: CASSQGEVYNSPLHF

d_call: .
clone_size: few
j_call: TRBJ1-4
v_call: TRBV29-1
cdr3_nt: TGCAGCGTTGCTGGACTCGCGACTAATGAAAAACTGTTTTTT
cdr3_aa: CSVAGLATNEKLFF

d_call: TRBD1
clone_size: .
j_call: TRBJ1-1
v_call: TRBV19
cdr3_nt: TGTGCCAGTAGTCATCCCCGGACAGGGAAAGCTTTCTTT
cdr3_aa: CASSHPRTGKAFF